The rows below give T cell receptor beta chains drawn from one sample of a study of blood T cell repertoires in COVID-19. Sequencing used immunoSEQ multiplex PCR; TCRdb keeps in-frame clones, though not all of them. The sample has more than 200,000 clones, just over 85% seen once. The specimen sequenced was peripheral blood. The receptor set was obtained from a man aged 50 to 59 with COVID-19, enrolled during active disease. Both conserved end residues are part of each CDR3. A D gene is named only where the DNA matches it firmly. A row's size may be missing; if present it is once, few, many or a size class.

v_call	j_call	d_call	cdr3_length	clone_size	cdr3_nt	cdr3_aa
TRBV9	TRBJ1-2	.	13	.	TGTGCCAGCAGCGTAGGTCGCGGGGCCGGCTACACCTTC	CASSVGRGAGYTF
TRBV6-5	TRBJ1-2	.	15	.	TGTGCCAGCAGTTACGCACAGGGAGCAAACTATGGCTACACCTTC	CASSYAQGANYGYTF
TRBV27	TRBJ1-4	.	13	.	TGTGCCAGCAGCTACAACATAGGACAGAAACTGTTTTTT	CASSYNIGQKLFF
TRBV6-5	TRBJ1-2	TRBD1	15	.	TGTGCCAGCAGTTACTCGGGACAGGTGGACTATGGCTACACCTTC	CASSYSGQVDYGYTF
TRBV4-3	TRBJ2-3	TRBD2	17	once	TGCGCCAGCAGCCGTGTTCTTAGCGGGGGGCCTGGAGATACGCAGTATTTT	CASSRVLSGGPGDTQYF
TRBV5-1	TRBJ1-1	TRBD1	15	.	TGCGCCAGCAGCCCCGGACAGGGGATGAACACTGAAGCTTTCTTT	CASSPGQGMNTEAFF
TRBV6-5	TRBJ1-1	.	12	.	TGTGCCAACCAACAGGGTTTCACTGAAGCTTTCTTT	CANQQGFTEAFF
TRBV2	TRBJ2-7	.	12	few	TGTGCCAGCAGTACGGACACCTACGAGCAGTACTTC	CASSTDTYEQYF
TRBV3-1/TRBV3-2	TRBJ1-2	.	13	.	TGTGCCAGCAGCCAAGGGACAGACTATGGCTACACCTTC	CASSQGTDYGYTF
TRBV21-1	TRBJ2-7	.	16	.	TGTGCCAGCAGCGCACGTATTACAGGGGGGGAGGACGAGCAGTACTTC	CASSARITGGEDEQYF
TRBV12-3/TRBV12-4	TRBJ2-6	.	13	.	TGTGCCAGCATTATAGCTGGGGCCAACGTCCTGACTTTC	CASIIAGANVLTF
TRBV5-4	TRBJ2-3	.	14	.	TGTGCCAGCAGCTTGGGCGGGTACGGAGATACGCAGTATTTT	CASSLGGYGDTQYF
TRBV27	TRBJ1-5	TRBD1	15	.	TGTGCCAGCAGTTTATCAAGACAGGGCCGGGAGCCCCAGCATTTT	CASSLSRQGREPQHF
TRBV6-5	TRBJ2-7	TRBD2	14	.	TGTGCCAGCAGCAAGCTAGCGGGCTCCTACGAGCAGTACTTC	CASSKLAGSYEQYF
TRBV7-3	TRBJ1-1	.	13	.	TGTGCCAGCAGCTTAACCAGAAACACTGAAGCTTTCTTT	CASSLTRNTEAFF
TRBV5-1	TRBJ2-7	TRBD2	14	.	TGCGCCAGCAGCTTGGGTGCGGGAGGGTTCGAGCAGTACTTC	CASSLGAGGFEQYF
TRBV7-9	TRBJ1-4	.	13	.	TGTGCCAGCAGCTCTGGCGGTAATGAAAAACTGTTTTTT	CASSSGGNEKLFF
TRBV27	TRBJ2-3	.	14	once	TGTGCCAGCAGTTTATCGGACTACTTAGATACGCAGTATTTT	CASSLSDYLDTQYF
TRBV2	TRBJ1-5	.	14	.	TGTGCCAGCAGTGAACGGTATAGCAATCAGCCCCAGCATTTT	CASSERYSNQPQHF
TRBV7-3	TRBJ2-2	TRBD1	14	.	TGTGCCAGCAGCCCAAGGACAGGGTCAGGGGAGCTGTTTTTT	CASSPRTGSGELFF
TRBV19	TRBJ1-5	.	16	.	TGTGCCAGTAGTATCGAGTGGGCAGGCCTCAGGCAGCCCCAGCATTTT	CASSIEWAGLRQPQHF
TRBV5-1	TRBJ1-2	.	15	.	TGCGCCAGCAGCCCTTTTATGACAGAAAACTATGGCTACACCTTC	CASSPFMTENYGYTF
TRBV6-5	TRBJ2-7	.	16	.	TGTGCCAGCAGTTACGGAACAGGGCTAGGGGGGGGCGAGCAGTACTTC	CASSYGTGLGGGEQYF
TRBV12-3/TRBV12-4	TRBJ2-5	TRBD2	13	.	TGTGCCAGCAGTACCAGCGGGAGAGAGACCCAGTACTTC	CASSTSGRETQYF
TRBV6-4	TRBJ2-1	.	14	.	TGTGCCAGGCCGAAAAGGGGCCGTTGCAATGAGCAGTTCTTC	CARPKRGRCNEQFF
TRBV5-1	TRBJ2-5	.	15	.	TGCGCCAGCAGCTTGACCGCGACACCCGAAGAGACCCAGTACTTC	CASSLTATPEETQYF
TRBV7-9	TRBJ1-1	.	14	.	TGTGCCAGCAGCTTCGGACAGACGAACACTGAAGCTTTCTTT	CASSFGQTNTEAFF
TRBV5-8	TRBJ1-3	TRBD1	15	.	TGTGCCAGCAGCGTAGCGGGACAGAGAGTGAACACCATATATTTT	CASSVAGQRVNTIYF
TRBV5-1	TRBJ2-7	.	14	.	TGCGCCAGCAGCGCGGCGGGGGCCTCCTACGAGCAGTACTTC	CASSAAGASYEQYF
TRBV12-3/TRBV12-4	TRBJ2-5	.	13	few	TGTGCCAGCAGTCCTGGGACACAAGAGACCCAGTACTTC	CASSPGTQETQYF
TRBV15	TRBJ2-2	.	17	once	TGTGCCACCAGCAGAGATCCGACTAGGCCGAACACCGGGGAGCTGTTTTTT	CATSRDPTRPNTGELFF
TRBV30	TRBJ2-7	.	12	once	TGTGCCTGGAGCTCAAGACAGGTCGGGCAGTACTTC	CAWSSRQVGQYF